This T cell receptor beta chain was sequenced in a study of cytomegalovirus exposure and HLA in healthy donors (dated by TCRdb to the late 2010s). A note on the overall study: In an earlier analysis of 550 to 750 of the donors, 276 Gb of sequence data and 100 million or so unique TCR beta sequences from about 190 million T cells were reported. About five DR-DQ haplotypes were handled as single units for association and clustering because linkage in the cohort was strong. An early release that covered 640 HLA-typed donors contained around 300 gigabases of sequencing data and around 85 million unique TCR sequences. A separate validation cohort of over 95 different subjects was used in addition to the 666-subject first cohort. Using immunosequencing, the study profiled T cell repertoires from some 670 subjects and related those repertoires to cytomegalovirus serostatus. To decide whether each TCR beta V gene segment behaved as functional or pseudogenic, an earlier analysis of 587 of the donors relied on high-throughput TCR beta sequencing. HLA typing included class I and class II loci at four-digit resolution. The genetic ancestry cluster associated with self-reported Caucasian donors included roughly four fifths of the approximately 430 genotyped donors. A later analysis re-analyzed previously published TCR beta repertoires from 600 to 850 donors and added high-resolution HLA genotyping to study TCR occurrence patterns. Donor age, sex, ethnicity and CMV serostatus were compiled alongside the repertoire data. In the later analysis, no new phenotypic data were used to find candidate immune exposures; instead, reliance was placed on TCR beta sequences and their occurrence across donors. Genome-wide SNP genotypes for about 55% of the 666 donors were used in a later genetic analysis, which treated that subset as a discovery cohort. On average, around 200,000 unique TCR beta nucleotide sequences were sequenced per donor among several hundred genotyped donors of the cohort, with approximately 18% of those sequences being non-productive. Every repertoire in the discovery cohort had been generated on one and the same sequencing platform. High-throughput TCR immunosequencing, statistical association of individual TCRs with disease status, and machine learning were combined to predict cytomegalovirus infection status. Typing coverage differed by locus: A, B, C, DRB1 and DQB1 were typed in about 629-630 donors, DQA1 in 522, DPA1 in around 610, and DPB1 in just under 480. The study was designed to test whether signatures of past pathogen exposure could be identified by cataloging public T cell receptors.

Inclusive of the bounding cysteine and phenylalanine, the CDR3 is 15 residues long. Of all the DNA, just the CDR3 is kept, 45 bases in frame from base 1. V ends up 1 base short and J 0 bases short, with an unmatched junction base count of 1. CDR1 SGHTA and CDR2 FQGTGA are derived from the germline V gene. General findings and caveats noted by the study authors: A later genetic analysis reported fewer N-insertions in productive TCRs among donors in an Asian-associated ancestry cluster than the roughly 700-donor mean. In a later analysis, the rate of TCR association differed among HLA loci, with DRB1 alleles having the most associated TCRs and HLA-C alleles having the fewest. According to the authors, the approach could potentially be generalized to other disease states and immunological phenotypes. Because counts were too low, seventeen rarely observed V segments, including chromosome 9 orphons, were excluded from the earlier analysis of some 590 of the donors. Across donors, most TCR sequences were observed very rarely, whereas some public TCRs were present in many individuals. A further reported finding was that TCR beta sequences accurately predicted the HLA-A and HLA-B alleles for most subjects in the first cohort. A later analysis found that HLA-associated TCR beta chains were more clonally expanded and had lower generation probabilities than equally common non-associated chains. A later analysis found that most CMV-associated TCR beta chains appeared HLA-restricted, with HLA associations seemingly driven largely by CMV exposure. In this cohort, only TCR beta chains were sequenced, and detectable features were limited by the absence of alpha or paired-chain data. Correlated functional status among segregating V segments might be attributable to linkage disequilibrium, but an unknown experimental factor could not be ruled out. A group of highly shared sequence variants was considered likely to be a technical artifact of the sequencing pipeline. The classifier was reported to diagnose cytomegalovirus status with high specificity and sensitivity in both the original and validation cohorts. In a later analysis, several top co-occurrence clusters were reported to appear linked to parvovirus B19, influenza, CMV and Epstein-Barr virus. An earlier analysis of around 500 of the donors showed that most TCR beta V segments appeared in productive rearrangements either about 87% or about 30% of the time, which broadly matched IMGT annotations. In vitro tests confirmed that a few of the cytomegalovirus-associated TCR beta chains recognize cytomegalovirus antigens. In a later analysis, about 16,000 TCR beta sequences were associated with specific HLA alleles at a false discovery rate of 0.05. Assigning TCR associations to individual alleles was difficult when HLA alleles, especially DR and DQ, strongly co-occurred. Because HLA typing was missing for some donors at each locus, association tests included only the typed subset. Immune exposure information for the cohort was limited to CMV serostatus. Some IMGT-functional V segments, including TRBV6-2 and TRBV6-3, could not be distinguished by the 87-base-pair reads and were therefore excluded. In the study, around 150 TCR beta chains were listed as associated with cytomegalovirus. Sequencing depth was assumed to be roughly uniform across donors in the presence/absence analyses, though that assumption may not hold. A later genetic analysis associated a missense DCLRE1C variant with V-gene and J-gene trimming of TCR beta chains, and an independent cohort replicated the association.

A remark on this clone: Its antigen target is currently unknown. Per-base qualities were not stored, and no clone one base away is much larger.

Library preparation was by the immunoSEQ multiplex PCR assay. The multiplex PCR relied on a mix of 60 forward primers for TCR Vbeta segments and 13 reverse primers for TCR Jbeta segments. The CDR3 region of rearranged TCR beta genes was amplified from genomic DNA by a multiplex PCR assay. The amplified TCR beta libraries were sequenced on the Illumina HiSeq System as 87-base-pair reads. The paper's data handling went like this. Across the 640 or so repertoires, a later analysis counted tens of millions of unique TCR beta chains, some 11 million of which were shared by at least two donors. A nearest-neighbor algorithm error-corrected the raw reads and collapsed the reads into unique sequences, merging closely related sequences to remove PCR and sequencing errors. CDR3 sequences were aligned to IMGT reference sequences to assign V, D and J gene segments. Each retained sequence needed at least a six-nucleotide match to both a V gene segment and a J gene segment. A rearrangement was called productive if the CDR3 had no stop codons and remained in frame with V and J, and every other rearrangement was called non-productive. Following IMGT convention, CDR3 was defined as the stretch from the second conserved V-encoded cysteine to the conserved J-encoded phenylalanine. The earlier analysis of about 570 of the donors excluded any sequence lacking an unambiguous match to a single V gene segment. In an earlier analysis of more than 500 of the donors, a V segment was called functional when productive rearrangements were above 56.7%, and segregating when the standard deviation between donors exceeded 5%. To diagnose cytomegalovirus status from the catalog of TCR beta chain sequences, a statistical classification framework was built. In a later analysis, V and J genes were assigned by comparing TCR nucleotide sequences against IMGT/GENE-DB human TR gene sequences. Using the TCRdist pipeline, a later analysis assigned CDR3 sequences along with most-parsimonious VDJ recombination scenarios. In a later analysis, each TCR beta chain was defined by its CDR3 amino acid sequence together with its V-gene family, and reads without a unique V-gene family were excluded. As a way to deal with suspected cross-contamination and a sequencing artifact, a later analysis dropped 450 to 700 nucleotide sequences that were highly shared and had low generation probability. For each public chain, a later analysis derived a clonal expansion index from normalized ranks of inferred template counts within each repertoire. A later analysis computed generation probabilities with a VDJ recombination model fitted to out-of-frame rearrangements, and checked the results against IGoR. In a later analysis, hypergeometric tests were used to score TCR-TCR, TCR-HLA and TCR-CMV co-occurrence, with a repertoire-size bias correction applied to TCR pairs. To estimate false discovery rates, a later analysis permuted the HLA or CMV assignments 20 times. In a later analysis, co-occurring TCRs were grouped with DBSCAN, and TCRdist sequence similarity was added when clustering was performed within HLA-allele-positive subsets. Repertoires with fewer than 30,000 or more than 120,000 public chains were left out of co-occurrence clustering, as were five repertoires with anomalous nucleotide sharing. TCRdb retrieved this table from immuneACCESS and kept in-frame rearrangements only. Not all clones are present; in checked studies, unresolved V genes account for under half, and no reason is known for the remainder. For V, J and clone size, that table is used; D and trimming come from the DNA. The sample table records about 150,000 clones; approximately 80% of these occur just once. The top ten clonotypes cover 10% to 15% of the sample.

The cohort was made up of 500 to 800 healthy bone marrow donors. Cohort members were all nominally healthy when sampled, although unrecorded immune exposures were likely present. The donor tested CMV seropositive, placing the donor among the approximately 310 seropositive members of the cohort. Each donor provided a peripheral blood sample, and peripheral blood mononuclear cells were used for TCR beta sequencing. The Qiagen DNeasy Blood Extraction Kit was used to extract genomic DNA from the blood cell samples. This sequence was found in a man in his forties or fifties in good health and CMV-seropositive. Sequencing input: PBMCs. This chain joins TRBV7-3 to TRBJ2-7, with TRBD1 identical over 9 junction bases. The nucleotide sequence reads TGTGCCAGCAGCTTAAGGGGACAGGGCTCCTACGAGCAGTACTTC. It codes for CASSLRGQGSYEQYF. The full variable domain, completed from the reference TRBV7-3 and TRBJ2-7 proteins outside the CDR3, reads GAGVSQTPSNKVTEKGKYVELRCDPISGHTALYWYRQSLGQGPEFLIYFQGTGAADDSGLPNDRFFAVRPEGSVSTLKIQRTERGDSAVYLCASSLRGQGSYEQYFGPGTRLTVT.